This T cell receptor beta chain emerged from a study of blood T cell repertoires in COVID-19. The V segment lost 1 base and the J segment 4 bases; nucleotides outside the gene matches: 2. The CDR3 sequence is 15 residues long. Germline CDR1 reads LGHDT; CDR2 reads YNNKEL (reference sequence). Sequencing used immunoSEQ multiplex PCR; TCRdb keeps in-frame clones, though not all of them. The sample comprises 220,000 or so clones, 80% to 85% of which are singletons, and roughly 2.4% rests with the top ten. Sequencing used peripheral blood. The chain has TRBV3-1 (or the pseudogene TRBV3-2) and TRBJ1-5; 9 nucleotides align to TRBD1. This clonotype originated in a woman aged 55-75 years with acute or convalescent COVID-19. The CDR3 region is CASSQGTGVNQPQHF. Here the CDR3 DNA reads TGTGCCAGCAGCCAAGGGACAGGGGTTAATCAGCCCCAGCATTTT.